The 19 T cell receptor beta chains below were found in one sample sequenced in a study of CD8+ T cells in alopecia areata. In each case, RNA was isolated and then reverse transcribed into cDNA as the sequencing template. Data came from immunoSEQ multiplex PCR; TCRdb stores just in-frame clones and leaves some out. The sample lists about 160,000 clones; about nine tenths were seen once. Sequencing was performed on CD8+ T cells sorted from blood, taken at week 0. These receptors were obtained from a human donor with alopecia areata.

V and J are TRBV6-4 and TRBJ2-2; 9 bases are a match to TRBD1. Germline V gene data show CDR1 as MRHNA and CDR2 as SNTAGT. V trimming: 4 bases; J trimming: 3 bases; junction bases outside the gene matches: 0. The CDR3 length is 14 residues. The CDR3 coding sequence is TGTGCCAGCAGTGGGGACAGGGACACCGGGGAGCTGTTTTTT. Translated, it gives CASSGDRDTGELFF.

CDR3 DNA sequence: TGCAGCGTTGGGGGCGGAAACTCCTACGAGCAGTACTTC. It yields the protein CSVGGGNSYEQYF. The chain recombines TRBV29-1 with TRBJ2-7; tentative D call: TRBD1 (5 bases). The CDR3 consists of 13 residues. CDR1 and CDR2 from the germline V gene are SQVTM and ANQGSEA. V was shortened by 4 bases and J by 0 bases, with 10 bases between the two germline ends.

This clone turned up a few times. This rearrangement joins TRBV5-1 to TRBJ2-3; D gene unclear. Germline CDR1 SGHRS, CDR2 YFSETQ. The CDR3 runs 16 residues. Trimming pared 0 bases from V and 6 bases from J, leaving 17 bases between. The CDR3 is CASSLAENLVSDTQYF. The DNA of the CDR3 is TGCGCCAGCAGCTTGGCCGAGAACCTAGTATCGGATACGCAGTATTTT.

The chain uses TRBV11-2 and TRBJ2-3; 9 nucleotides agree with TRBD1. The length of the CDR3 is 15 residues. The germline V gene encodes CDR1 SGHAT and CDR2 FQNNGV. The V segment lost 7 bases and the J segment 4 bases; nucleotides outside the gene matches: 9. CDR3 nucleotides: TGTGCCAGCATCGCGGACAGGGGCAGGGCAGATACGCAGTATTTT. Encoded protein: CASIADRGRADTQYF.

This clone has a single count. The chain recombines TRBV27 with TRBJ1-2; D remains ambiguous. The germline V and J ends were trimmed by 2 bases and 6 bases, with 13 bases remaining between them. Germline values: CDR1 MNHEY, CDR2 SMNVEV (reference sequence). CDR3 length: 14 amino acids. CDR3 residues: CASSLRGGSDGYTF. CDR3 DNA: TGTGCCAGCAGTTTACGTGGAGGGTCGGATGGCTACACCTTC.

The chain is built from TRBV2 and TRBJ2-6; no definite D call. The V gene's germline CDR1 is SNHLY and CDR2 FYNNEI. The CDR3 runs to 18 residues. V was shortened by 3 bases and J by 1 base, with 16 bases between the two germline ends. Written as DNA, the CDR3 is TGTGCCAGCAGTGAGAAAAGCCCAGTGAGGTCTGGGGCCAACGTCCTGACTTTC. Its protein is CASSEKSPVRSGANVLTF.

The J gene is TRBJ1-2, the V gene TRBV25-1, with no clear D. Germline V gene data show CDR1 as MGHDK and CDR2 as SYGVNS. The CDR3 has 12 amino acids. With 4 bases removed from V and 8 bases from J, the gap between germline ends came to 11 bases. The CDR3 DNA reads as TGTGCCAGCAGTGGTCCAGCCTTGGGCTACACCTTC. Protein sequence: CASSGPALGYTF.

This chain uses TRBV7-9 with TRBJ1-2; D possibly corresponds to TRBD1 (5 bases). Germline CDR1 and CDR2: SEHNR and FQNEAQ (reference sequence). The V end lost 5 bases, the J end lost 2 bases, and 9 bases lay between the germline ends. The CDR3 covers 13 residues. CDR3 in amino acids: CASSLGENYGYTF. CDR3 sequence (DNA): TGTGCCAGCAGCCTAGGGGAAAACTATGGCTACACCTTC. The full variable domain, with the rest looked up from reference TRBV7-9 and TRBJ1-2, is DTGVSQNPRHKITKRGQNVTFRCDPISEHNRLYWYRQTLGQGPEFLTYFQNEAQLEKSRLLSDRFSAERPKGSFSTLEIQRTEQGDSAMYLCASSLGENYGYTFGSGTRLTVV.

V usage is TRBV11-2 and J usage is TRBJ2-5, with 10 bases that match TRBD2. The CDR3 runs 16 residues. The germline V gene encodes CDR1 SGHAT and CDR2 FQNNGV. The J segment lost 0 bases and the V segment lost 5 bases, leaving 6 bases of the junction unmatched. This chain's CDR3 is CASSPPLAGDQETQYF. The DNA for the CDR3 is TGTGCCAGCAGCCCCCCTCTAGCGGGGGACCAAGAGACCCAGTACTTC.

In this sample, this clone turned up once. V is TRBV7-9 and J is TRBJ1-1; D gene ambiguous. Trimming pared 1 base from V and 11 bases from J, leaving 8 bases between. CDR1 SEHNR and CDR2 FQNEAQ come from the germline V gene (reference sequence). The CDR3 spans 11 residues. The CDR3 protein is CASSLVSFAFF. CDR3 DNA sequence: TGTGCCAGCAGCTTAGTTAGTTTTGCTTTCTTT.

The V and J genes are TRBV6-1 and TRBJ2-7; the D gene is possibly TRBD2 (5 bases). Germline CDR1 MNHNS, CDR2 SASEGT. This CDR3 comprises 14 residues. V lost 5 bases to trimming and J lost 3 bases, with 14 bases between them. The CDR3 DNA sequence: TGTGCCAGCAGTACCCCTGAGGGCCACTACGAGCAGTACTTC. Its translation is CASSTPEGHYEQYF.

The chain combines TRBV6-5 with TRBJ2-7; 10 bases fit TRBD1. Germline V gene sequence: CDR1 MNHEY, CDR2 SVGAGI. The CDR3 contains 14 residues. V gave up 2 bases and J gave up 5 bases; unmatched junction bases: 3. The CDR3 region is CASSYDRGPDEQYF. CDR3 sequence (DNA): TGTGCCAGCAGTTACGACAGGGGGCCCGACGAGCAGTACTTC.

In this sample, this clone turned up a few times. The V gene is TRBV29-1, the J gene TRBJ2-1, with 16 bases that match TRBD2. The germline CDR1 and CDR2 sequences are SQVTM and ANQGSEA. Germline trimming cut 4 bases from V and 0 bases from J; bases unmatched to any gene: 3. CDR3 length: 17 amino acids. The CDR3 DNA reads as TGCAGCGTTGTGGGACTAGCGGGAGGGCCCTCCTACAATGAGCAGTTCTTC. Its translation: CSVVGLAGGPSYNEQFF.

The chain couples TRBV27 to TRBJ2-1, with D perhaps TRBD1 or TRBD2 (6 bases each). Germline loops: CDR1 MNHEY, CDR2 SMNVEV (reference sequence). V was cut by 7 bases and J by 3 bases, with 16 bases left in between. The CDR3 length is 15 residues. The CDR3 reads CASNPGAGFYNEQFF. Here the CDR3 DNA reads TGTGCCAGCAATCCGGGGGCTGGGTTCTACAATGAGCAGTTCTTC.

The rearrangement uses TRBV7-7 and TRBJ2-7, with D possibly being TRBD2 (5 bases). Germline assignment: CDR1 SSHAT and CDR2 FNYEAQ (reference sequence). The V and J ends lost 5 bases and 0 bases respectively, with 14 bases between them. CDR3 length equals 15 residues. CDR3 residues: CASSPSPEASYEQYF. The CDR3, as DNA: TGTGCCAGCAGCCCCTCCCCGGAGGCCTCCTACGAGCAGTACTTC.

The chain recombines TRBV5-1 with TRBJ2-3, with D possibly TRBD2 on 5 matching bases. In germline, CDR1 is SGHRS, CDR2 YFSETQ. V lost 7 bases and J lost 4, with 13 bases in between. This CDR3 contains 13 residues. The CDR3 here is CASGLGIADTQYF. The CDR3 DNA reads TGCGCCAGCGGACTTGGAATCGCAGATACGCAGTATTTT.

The chain joins TRBV5-1 to TRBJ2-7; the match to TRBD1 covers 9 bases. The V segment lost 3 bases and the J segment 6 bases; nucleotides outside the gene matches: 7. Germline CDR1 reads SGHRS; CDR2 reads YFSETQ. The CDR3 runs 14 residues. CDR3 in amino acids: CASSSGDREGEQYF. The CDR3 DNA reads TGCGCCAGCAGCTCCGGGGACAGGGAGGGCGAGCAGTACTTC.

This clone is a singleton in its sample. The rearrangement joins TRBV7-9 to TRBJ1-3; no reliable D call. CDR3 length equals 15 residues. Germline CDR1 and CDR2: SEHNR and FQNEAQ (reference sequence). V was cut by 4 bases and J by 0 bases, with 10 bases left in between. The CDR3 DNA sequence: TGTGCCAGCAGCTCTGACCGTCGCTCTGGAAACACCATATATTTT. Translation: CASSSDRRSGNTIYF. Supplemented by reference TRBV7-9 and TRBJ1-3, the full variable domain reads DTGVSQNPRHKITKRGQNVTFRCDPISEHNRLYWYRQTLGQGPEFLTYFQNEAQLEKSRLLSDRFSAERPKGSFSTLEIQRTEQGDSAMYLCASSSDRRSGNTIYFGEGSWLTVV.

This chain joins TRBV9 and TRBJ1-5; weak D call: TRBD1 (5 bases). This CDR3 spans 15 amino acids. Trimming shortened V by 0 bases and J by 0 bases, and 7 bases separated the two germline ends. Germline V lookup: CDR1 SGDLS, CDR2 YYNGEE. The CDR3 loop reads CASSVEGNSNQPQHF. The CDR3 nucleotides read TGTGCCAGCAGCGTAGAGGGGAATAGCAATCAGCCCCAGCATTTT.